This TCR beta chain was recovered during a study of blood T cells in healthy people across ages. This clonotype was found many times. This CDR3 comprises 14 residues. Germline CDR1 and CDR2: MNHNS and SASEGT. The ends were cut back, 4 bases at V and 3 bases at J, with 13 bases in the middle. Primed by a sample-barcoded 5' primer and a J-beta primer mix, a second PCR proceeded for about 6 to 11 cycles. Sequencing yielded, for each sample, at least 3 million paired-end reads carrying CDR3. TCRdb analysed the 5' RACE reads with MiXCR anew, one entry per CDR3 protein. Found here are approximately 690,000 distinct CDR3 sequences, around 38% of them singletons; the top ten hold roughly 30%.

The chain recombines TRBV6-1 with TRBJ2-7; TRBD2 might be the D (5 bases). The sequence derives from a man older than 75 in good health. The sequencing sample was made of blood. CDR3 coding DNA: TGTGCCAGCAGTGTGGGTCGGGGAAGCTACGAGCAGTACTTC. Translating gives CASSVGRGSYEQYF.